This T cell receptor (beta chain) derives from a study of cytomegalovirus exposure and HLA in healthy donors. Donors in the study were healthy people who gave bone marrow. About this clone: Its target is unknown.

PCR was performed using 60 Vbeta and 13 Jbeta primers. Profiled with immunoSEQ multiplex PCR; TCRdb holds only in-frame clones, not every one. Among about 140,000 clones, about 80% were seen once, and the ten largest hold about 1.4%. Study results and limitations: Three chains linked to CMV were shown in vitro to be specific for CMV antigens. In a later analysis, a genetic analysis reported fewer productive-TCR N-insertions in an Asian-associated ancestry cluster than the cohort average.

V dropped 5 bases and J dropped 4 bases, with 17 bases sitting between them. This CDR3 region has 16 residues. Germline V gene sequence: CDR1 PRHDT, CDR2 FYEKMQ (reference sequence). The material sequenced was PBMCs. V usage is TRBV13 and J usage is TRBJ2-2; tentatively, D is TRBD1 (6 bases). The source is a man under 40 in good health and CMV-seropositive. The CDR3: CASSVTGTKATGELFF. The CDR3 nucleotides are TGTGCCAGCAGCGTAACCGGGACAAAGGCCACCGGGGAGCTGTTTTTT.